One sample yielded the 28 T cell receptor beta chains listed below, sequenced in a study of blood T cell repertoires in COVID-19. The table came from immunoSEQ multiplex PCR; TCRdb's copy has only in-frame clones and leaves some out. The table has approximately 88,000 clones, less than 85% seen once. Sequenced material: peripheral blood. The receptors were gathered from a woman aged 80 or older with acute or convalescent COVID-19.

The chain combines TRBV19 with TRBJ1-6, with 8 bases identical to TRBD1. Germline CDR1 and CDR2: LNHDA and SQIVND (reference sequence). The CDR3 consists of 15 residues. Trimming at V came to 1 base and at J to 9 bases, leaving 5 bases not matched to a gene. This chain's CDR3 is CASSIGGRGLSPLHF. The DNA for the CDR3 is TGTGCCAGTAGTATAGGCGGCAGGGGGCTTTCACCCCTCCACTTT.

The J gene is TRBJ1-2, the V gene TRBV20-1; a possible D gene is TRBD1 (6 bases). Trimming shortened V by 3 bases and J by 7 bases, and 21 bases separated the two germline ends. The germline CDR1 and CDR2 sequences are DFQATT and SNEGSKA (reference sequence). CDR3 length: 15 residues. DNA of the CDR3: TGCAGTGCTAGTGGGATCCAACAGGGACCGAGTGGCTACACCTTC. This encodes CSASGIQQGPSGYTF.

This clone came up a few times. The chain employs TRBV3-1 (or the pseudogene TRBV3-2) and TRBJ1-4, with 10 bases matching TRBD1. The length of the CDR3 is 15 residues. Trimming took 2 bases from V and 6 from J; bases not matched to a gene: 3. Germline lookup yields CDR1 LGHDT and CDR2 YNNKEL (reference sequence). The CDR3 region is CASSQRQGAYEKLFF. CDR3 DNA: TGTGCCAGCAGCCAAAGACAGGGGGCATATGAAAAACTGTTTTTT.

This chain uses TRBV5-5 with TRBJ2-1; 12 bases line up with TRBD1. The CDR3 loop spans 15 amino acids. Germline V gene lookup returns CDR1 SGHKS and CDR2 YYEKEE (reference sequence). The junction had 3 bases not matched to a gene; V was cut back by 4 bases and J by 4 bases. The CDR3 region has the DNA TGTGCCAGCAGCACGGGACAGGGGGCGTACAATGAGCAGTTCTTC. It yields the protein CASSTGQGAYNEQFF.

V gene TRBV29-1 combines with J gene TRBJ2-1; 9 bases agree with TRBD1. Unmatched junction bases numbered 9, after V lost 6 bases and J lost 3 bases. This CDR3 has 15 residues. CDR1 and CDR2 from the germline V gene are SQVTM and ANQGSEA. The CDR3, as DNA: TGCAGCGTCCTCCCCGGGACAGGGAACTACAATGAGCAGTTCTTC. It encodes CSVLPGTGNYNEQFF.

The CDR3 region has the DNA TGCGCCAGCAGCTTGGGGGGGGGACAGGTGGAGACCCAGTACTTC. Encoded protein: CASSLGGGQVETQYF. The rearrangement joins TRBV5-1 to TRBJ2-5; a weak D match, TRBD1 (8 bases). There are 15 residues in the CDR3. V gave up 0 bases and J gave up 5 bases, with 14 bases separating them. Germline CDR1 reads SGHRS; CDR2 reads YFSETQ.

This clone was seen a few times. The chain employs TRBV24-1 and TRBJ2-1, with 9 bases identical to TRBD2. The germline V gene has CDR1 KGHDR and CDR2 SFDVKD. The CDR3 extends over 15 amino acids. J lost 2 bases, V lost 10 bases, and 8 bases had no gene match. CDR3 protein: CATQAAGGTYNEQFF. CDR3 DNA: TGTGCCACACAAGCAGCGGGGGGTACCTACAATGAGCAGTTCTTC.

This clone was detected only a few times. DNA of the CDR3: TGTGCCTGGAGTCCACAGGGGGCGGGAAACACTGAAGCTTTCTTT. It specifies CAWSPQGAGNTEAFF. This rearrangement joins TRBV30 to TRBJ1-1; 9 bases align to TRBD1. V shed 2 bases, J shed 2 bases, and the junction held 6 bases outside the gene matches. Looked up from germline, CDR1 is GTSNPN and CDR2 is SVGIG (reference sequence). The CDR3 is 15 residues long.

The chain links TRBV7-3 to TRBJ2-5; D perhaps matches TRBD1 (5 bases). CDR1 and CDR2 from the germline V gene are SGHTA and FQGTGA. The germline V and J ends were trimmed by 0 bases and 1 base, with 12 bases remaining between them. The CDR3 runs 16 residues. The CDR3 DNA is TGTGCCAGCAGCTTAACGGGGTGGGGCGGCCAAGAGACCCAGTACTTC. Residues: CASSLTGWGGQETQYF.

This sequence joins TRBV6-4 and TRBJ2-2, with TRBD1 matching 7 bases. Germline trimming cut 6 bases from V and 7 bases from J; bases unmatched to any gene: 5. Per germline, CDR1 MRHNA and CDR2 SNTAGT. The CDR3 spans 13 residues. The CDR3 sequence is CASREQGIGELFF. In DNA form, the CDR3 reads TGTGCCAGCAGGGAACAGGGGATCGGGGAGCTGTTTTTT.

This sequence joins TRBV6-5 and TRBJ2-1; 9 nucleotides agree with TRBD2. Germline V gene lookup returns CDR1 MNHEY and CDR2 SVGAGI. The CDR3 runs 14 residues. Unmatched junction bases numbered 1, after V lost 6 bases and J lost 1 base. The chain's CDR3 is CASSLAGSYNEQFF. The CDR3 nucleotides read TGTGCCAGCAGCCTAGCGGGATCCTACAATGAGCAGTTCTTC.

The chain is built from TRBV5-4 and TRBJ2-3; possible D gene TRBD1, 6 bases. The CDR3 runs to 13 residues. Trimming removed 2 bases from V and 5 bases from J, with 9 bases in between. Per the germline V gene, CDR1 is SGHNT and CDR2 is YYREEE (reference sequence). The CDR3 region is CASSLKGEDTQYF. The CDR3 DNA follows: TGTGCCAGCAGCTTAAAGGGGGAAGATACGCAGTATTTT.

The CDR3 nucleotides read TGTGCCAGCAGTTTAGAAGGGAGGAACACCGGGGAGCTGTTTTTT. Encoded protein: CASSLEGRNTGELFF. J is TRBJ2-2 and V is TRBV27; a weak D match, TRBD2 (5 bases). The CDR3 covers 15 residues. Trimming shortened V by 2 bases and J by 1 base, and 8 bases separated the two germline ends. CDR1 MNHEY and CDR2 SMNVEV come from the germline V gene (reference sequence).

The chain uses TRBV5-1 and TRBJ2-3, with 7 bases identical to TRBD2. There are 14 residues in the CDR3. The trim removed 8 bases at V and 3 bases at J, leaving 9 bases unmatched. The germline V gene has CDR1 SGHRS and CDR2 YFSETQ. CDR3 sequence reads: CASKAGMTTDTQYF. The CDR3 DNA follows: TGCGCCAGTAAAGCGGGAATGACGACAGATACGCAGTATTTT.

The chain uses TRBV27 and TRBJ2-1; 11 nucleotides agree with TRBD2. The CDR3 runs to 17 residues. The V gene end was trimmed by 4 bases and the J gene end by 7 bases; junction bases not matched to a gene: 12. The germline V gene encodes CDR1 MNHEY and CDR2 SMNVEV (reference sequence). CDR3 DNA: TGTGCCAGCAGTTCACTAGCGGGAGTTGCTCGGGAGAATGAGCAGTTCTTC. The encoded protein is CASSSLAGVARENEQFF.

The chain combines TRBV5-5 with TRBJ2-3, with D unclear. The germline V gene encodes CDR1 SGHKS and CDR2 YYEKEE (reference sequence). CDR3 size: 14 residues. V dropped 3 bases and J dropped 3 bases, with 11 bases sitting between them. The CDR3 DNA reads as TGTGCCAGCAGCTCTAGACGTGGGACAGATACGCAGTATTTT. Encoded protein: CASSSRRGTDTQYF.

V usage is TRBV6-6 and J usage is TRBJ1-5; 10 bases match TRBD1. The CDR3 is made up of 16 amino acids. Germline V gives CDR1 MNHNY, CDR2 SVGAGI (reference sequence). J gave up 0 bases and V 4 bases, and 3 bases lay outside the gene matches. CDR3 sequence (DNA): TGTGCCAGCAGTTCGGGACAGGGGTATAGCAATCAGCCCCAGCATTTT. It is translated as CASSSGQGYSNQPQHF.

CDR3 amino acids: CASSPTFNLNNQPQHF. CDR3 coding DNA: TGTGCCAGCAGCCCGACTTTTAACTTAAACAATCAGCCCCAGCATTTT. The chain has TRBV3-1 (or the pseudogene TRBV3-2) and TRBJ1-5, with no clear D. The CDR3 sequence is 16 residues long. In germline, CDR1 is LGHDT, CDR2 YNNKEL (reference sequence). V was shortened by 4 bases and J by 3 bases, with 16 bases between the two germline ends.

This chain links TRBV5-8 with TRBJ1-4; weak D call: TRBD1 (5 bases). Trimming pared 3 bases from V and 10 bases from J, leaving 22 bases between. The CDR3 has 16 amino acids. In germline, CDR1 is SGHTS, CDR2 YDEGEE. The CDR3 sequence is CASSSLPTAGAGKLFF. CDR3 sequence (DNA): TGTGCCAGCAGCTCTTTACCTACAGCTGGGGCCGGAAAACTGTTTTTT. Based on the CDR3 plus reference TRBV5-8 and TRBJ1-4, the full variable domain is EAGVTQSPTHLIKTRGQQATLRCSPISGHTSVYWYQQALGLGLQFLLWYDEGEERNRGNFPPRFSGRQFPNYSSELNVNALELEDSALYLCASSSLPTAGAGKLFFGSGTQLSVL.

This chain connects TRBV5-1 to TRBJ2-2; 8 bases line up with TRBD1. V lost 6 bases to trimming and J lost 6 bases; unmatched junction nucleotides: 10. CDR3 size: 15 residues. Germline V lookup: CDR1 SGHRS, CDR2 YFSETQ. Here the CDR3 reads CASKFRQGSSGELFF. CDR3 DNA sequence: TGCGCCAGCAAATTCCGACAGGGGAGCTCCGGGGAGCTGTTTTTT.

V is TRBV4-2 and J is TRBJ1-1, with 8 bases matching TRBD1. The J segment lost 4 bases and the V segment lost 0 bases, leaving 10 bases of the junction unmatched. This CDR3 contains 17 residues. The germline gives CDR1 LGHNA, CDR2 YNFKEQ. CDR3 region: CASSQEIAWTGSTEAFF. The CDR3, as DNA: TGTGCCAGCAGCCAAGAAATCGCATGGACAGGGAGCACTGAAGCTTTCTTT.

The chain is built from TRBV11-2 and TRBJ2-3; tentatively, D is TRBD1 (6 bases). The CDR3 is made up of 14 amino acids. Trimming removed 5 bases from V and 3 bases from J, with 12 bases in between. Germline-derived CDR1 and CDR2 are SGHAT and FQNNGV. This CDR3 is CASSDGTGTDTQYF. The CDR3 nucleotides read TGTGCCAGCAGCGACGGTACAGGGACAGATACGCAGTATTTT.

V usage is TRBV5-5 and J usage is TRBJ2-2, with a possible D match to TRBD1 (5 bases). The CDR3 covers 15 residues. The V and J ends lost 4 bases and 4 bases respectively, with 14 bases between them. Germline V lookup: CDR1 SGHKS, CDR2 YYEKEE (reference sequence). The CDR3 nucleotides are TGTGCCAGCAGCCTGGGGCGACAGCTCACCGGGGAGCTGTTTTTT. Its protein product is CASSLGRQLTGELFF.

The CDR3 sequence is CATSDPRTSHNEQFF. For the CDR3, the DNA is TGTGCCACCAGTGACCCCCGGACTAGCCATAATGAGCAGTTCTTC. This rearrangement joins TRBV24-1 to TRBJ2-1, with 8 bases lining up with TRBD2. This CDR3 is built from 15 residues. CDR1 and CDR2 (germline): KGHDR, SFDVKD. The V gene end was trimmed by 4 bases and the J gene end by 7 bases; junction bases not matched to a gene: 8.

The gene calls are TRBV3-1 (or the pseudogene TRBV3-2) and TRBJ2-5; 8 nucleotides line up with TRBD2. Per the germline V gene, CDR1 is LGHDT and CDR2 is YNNKEL (reference sequence). V trimming: 0 bases; J trimming: 7 bases; junction bases outside the gene matches: 7. This CDR3 is built from 15 residues. Here the CDR3 reads CASSQEGRRGGTQYF. The CDR3 coding sequence is TGTGCCAGCAGCCAAGAAGGGCGCCGGGGGGGGACCCAGTACTTC.

V and J are TRBV18 and TRBJ1-2, with 10 bases lining up with TRBD1. The CDR3 spans 17 residues. The germline V gene encodes CDR1 KGHSH and CDR2 LQKENI. The junction had 10 bases not matched to a gene; V was cut back by 0 bases and J by 6 bases. The CDR3 coding sequence is TGTGCCAGCTCACCACCGGGACAGGGGATGGGGTTAAATGGCTACACCTTC. Translated, it gives CASSPPGQGMGLNGYTF.

The chain employs TRBV10-3 and TRBJ2-3; 7 bases match TRBD2. CDR1 and CDR2 from the germline V gene are ENHRY and SYGVKD. Trimming removed 8 bases from V and 2 bases from J; junction bases left unmatched: 10. This CDR3 is built from 15 residues. In DNA, the CDR3 is TGTGCCATCCCTGAGTCGGGAGGATTCACAGATACGCAGTATTTT. Translation gives CAIPESGGFTDTQYF.

V gene TRBV27 combines with J gene TRBJ1-4; D gene ambiguous. V lost 4 bases and J 8 bases, leaving 11 bases between the germline ends. The CDR3 runs to 13 residues. Germline lookup yields CDR1 MNHEY and CDR2 SMNVEV (reference sequence). CDR3 in DNA: TGTGCCAGCAGTTCGCAGCGGGGAGAAAAACTGTTTTTT. Translated: CASSSQRGEKLFF.